This T cell receptor beta chain was recorded in a study of blood T cell repertoires in COVID-19. How the authors handled the data: Reference gene primers were amplified, and this amplification served to estimate nucleated cell counts. Method: immunoSEQ multiplex PCR; TCRdb's copy keeps in-frame clones and lacks some. V, J and clone size are taken as reported in that table, and D and trimming were inferred from the DNA itself. In the table there are about 88,000 clones, roughly 87% of which are singletons. J was trimmed by 0 bases and V by 5 bases; bases with no gene match: 2. The CDR3 length is 15 residues. The germline CDR1 and CDR2 sequences are MRHNA and SNTAGT.

The sample taken for sequencing was peripheral blood. The receptor was derived from a male donor with acute or convalescent COVID-19. The chain recombines TRBV6-4 with TRBJ2-1, with TRBD1 identical over 9 bases. For the CDR3, the DNA is TGTGCCAGCAGTCGACAGGGGGGCTCCTACAATGAGCAGTTCTTC. Translation gives CASSRQGGSYNEQFF.